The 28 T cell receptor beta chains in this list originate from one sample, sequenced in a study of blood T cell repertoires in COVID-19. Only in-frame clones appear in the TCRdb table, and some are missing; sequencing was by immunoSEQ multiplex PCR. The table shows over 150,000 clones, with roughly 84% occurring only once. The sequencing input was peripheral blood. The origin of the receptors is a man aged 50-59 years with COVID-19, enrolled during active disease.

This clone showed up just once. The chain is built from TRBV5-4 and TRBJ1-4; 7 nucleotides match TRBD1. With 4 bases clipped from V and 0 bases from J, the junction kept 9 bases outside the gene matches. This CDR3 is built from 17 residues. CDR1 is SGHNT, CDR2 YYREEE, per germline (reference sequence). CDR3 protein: CASSTGGTVATNEKLFF. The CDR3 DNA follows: TGTGCCAGCAGCACTGGGGGGACAGTTGCAACTAATGAAAAACTGTTTTTT.

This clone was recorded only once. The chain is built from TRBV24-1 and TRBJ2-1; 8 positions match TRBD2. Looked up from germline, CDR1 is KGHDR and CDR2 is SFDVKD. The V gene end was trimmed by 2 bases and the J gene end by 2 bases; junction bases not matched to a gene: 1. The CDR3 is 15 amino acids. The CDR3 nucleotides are TGTGCCACCAGTGATTCGGGACTAGCCTACAATGAGCAGTTCTTC. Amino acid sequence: CATSDSGLAYNEQFF.

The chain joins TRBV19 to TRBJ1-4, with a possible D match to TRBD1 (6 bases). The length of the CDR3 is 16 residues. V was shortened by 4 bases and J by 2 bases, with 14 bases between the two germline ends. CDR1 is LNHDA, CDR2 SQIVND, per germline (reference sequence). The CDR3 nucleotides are TGTGCCAGTAGTACCTCAACAGGGCGTACTAATGAAAAACTGTTTTTT. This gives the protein CASSTSTGRTNEKLFF.

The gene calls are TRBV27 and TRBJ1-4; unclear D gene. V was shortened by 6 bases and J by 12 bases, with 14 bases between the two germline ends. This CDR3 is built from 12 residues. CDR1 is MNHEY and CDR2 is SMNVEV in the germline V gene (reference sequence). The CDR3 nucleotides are TGTGCCAGCAGCCTCACCGGGAATCAACTGTTTTTT. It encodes CASSLTGNQLFF.

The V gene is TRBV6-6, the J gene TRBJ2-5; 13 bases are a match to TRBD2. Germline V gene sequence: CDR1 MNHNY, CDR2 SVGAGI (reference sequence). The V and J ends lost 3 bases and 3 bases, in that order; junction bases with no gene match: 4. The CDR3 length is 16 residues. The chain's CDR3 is CASSYGTSGAKETQYF. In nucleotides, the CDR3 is TGTGCCAGCAGTTATGGGACTAGCGGGGCGAAAGAGACCCAGTACTTC.

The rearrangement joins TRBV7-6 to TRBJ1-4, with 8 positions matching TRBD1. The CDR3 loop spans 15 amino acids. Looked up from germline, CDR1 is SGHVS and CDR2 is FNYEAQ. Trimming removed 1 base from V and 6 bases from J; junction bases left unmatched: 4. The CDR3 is CASSLVPTGDEKLFF. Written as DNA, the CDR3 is TGTGCCAGCAGCTTAGTTCCGACAGGGGATGAAAAACTGTTTTTT.

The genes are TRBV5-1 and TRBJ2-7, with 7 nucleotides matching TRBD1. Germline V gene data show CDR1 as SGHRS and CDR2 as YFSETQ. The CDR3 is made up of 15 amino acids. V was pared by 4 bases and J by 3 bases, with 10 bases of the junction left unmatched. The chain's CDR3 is CASSPGQNQNYEQYF. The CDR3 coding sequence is TGCGCCAGCAGCCCGGGACAGAACCAAAACTACGAGCAGTACTTC.

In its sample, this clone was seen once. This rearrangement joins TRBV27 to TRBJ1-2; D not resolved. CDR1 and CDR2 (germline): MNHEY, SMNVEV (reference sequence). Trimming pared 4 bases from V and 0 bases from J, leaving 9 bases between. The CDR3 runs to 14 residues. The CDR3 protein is CASSSDGANYGYTF. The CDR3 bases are TGTGCCAGCAGTTCCGACGGAGCTAACTATGGCTACACCTTC.

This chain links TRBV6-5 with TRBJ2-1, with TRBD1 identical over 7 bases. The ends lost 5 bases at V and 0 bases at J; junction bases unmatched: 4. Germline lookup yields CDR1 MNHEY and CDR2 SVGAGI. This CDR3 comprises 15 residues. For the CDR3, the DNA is TGTGCCAGCAGTACCTCAGGGGGCTCCTACAATGAGCAGTTCTTC. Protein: CASSTSGGSYNEQFF.

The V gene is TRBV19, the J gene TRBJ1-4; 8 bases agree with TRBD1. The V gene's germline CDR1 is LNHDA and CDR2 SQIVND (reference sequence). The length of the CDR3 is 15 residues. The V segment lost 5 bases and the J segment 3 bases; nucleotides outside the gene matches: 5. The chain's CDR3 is CASSPQGGANEKLFF. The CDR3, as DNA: TGTGCCAGTAGTCCACAGGGGGGGGCTAATGAAAAACTGTTTTTT.

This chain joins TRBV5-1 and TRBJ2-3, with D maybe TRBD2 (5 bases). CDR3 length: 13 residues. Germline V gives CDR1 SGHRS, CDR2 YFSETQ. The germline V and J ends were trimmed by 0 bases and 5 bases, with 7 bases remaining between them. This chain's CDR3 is CASSLVAGDTQYF. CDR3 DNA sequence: TGCGCCAGCAGCTTGGTCGCGGGAGATACGCAGTATTTT.

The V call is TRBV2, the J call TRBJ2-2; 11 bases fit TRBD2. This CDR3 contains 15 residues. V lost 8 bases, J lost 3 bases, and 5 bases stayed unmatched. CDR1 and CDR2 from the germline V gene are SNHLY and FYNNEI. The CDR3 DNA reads TGTGCCAGCTCTGGACTAGCGGGTTACACCGGGGAGCTGTTTTTT. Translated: CASSGLAGYTGELFF.

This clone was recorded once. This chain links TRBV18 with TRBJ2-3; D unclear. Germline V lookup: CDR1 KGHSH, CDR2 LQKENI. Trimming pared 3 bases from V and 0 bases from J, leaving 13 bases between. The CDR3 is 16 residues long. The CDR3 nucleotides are TGTGCCAGCTCACCCCTATCCGGTGAGAGCACAGATACGCAGTATTTT. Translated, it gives CASSPLSGESTDTQYF.

Here the CDR3 DNA reads TGTGCCAGCACCCTAGCGGGGAGAAACACCGGGGAGCTGTTTTTT. Its translation: CASTLAGRNTGELFF. The genes are TRBV5-4 and TRBJ2-2; 9 bases are shared with TRBD2. The CDR3 runs to 15 residues. In germline, CDR1 is SGHNT, CDR2 YYREEE (reference sequence). The junction had 5 bases not matched to a gene; V was cut back by 6 bases and J by 2 bases.

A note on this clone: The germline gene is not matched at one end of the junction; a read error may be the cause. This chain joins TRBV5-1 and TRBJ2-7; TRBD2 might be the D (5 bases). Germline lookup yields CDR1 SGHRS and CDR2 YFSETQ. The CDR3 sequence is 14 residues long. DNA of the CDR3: TGCGCCAGCAGCTTGGAGGCTAGCTCCCACGAGCAGTACTTC. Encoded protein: CASSLEASSHEQYF. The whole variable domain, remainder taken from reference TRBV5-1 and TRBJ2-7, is KAGVTQTPRYLIKTRGQQVTLSCSPISGHRSVSWYQQTPGQGLQFLFEYFSETQRNKGNFPGRFSGRQFSNSRSEMNVSTLELGDSALYLCASSLEASSHEQYFGPGTRLTVT.

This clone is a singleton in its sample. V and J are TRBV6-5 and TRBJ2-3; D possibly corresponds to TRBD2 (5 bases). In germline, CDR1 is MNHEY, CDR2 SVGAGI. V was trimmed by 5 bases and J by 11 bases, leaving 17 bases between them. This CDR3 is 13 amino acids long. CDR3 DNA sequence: TGTGCCAGCAGTCGGAGCGGCCCCTATGAGCAGTATTTT. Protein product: CASSRSGPYEQYF.

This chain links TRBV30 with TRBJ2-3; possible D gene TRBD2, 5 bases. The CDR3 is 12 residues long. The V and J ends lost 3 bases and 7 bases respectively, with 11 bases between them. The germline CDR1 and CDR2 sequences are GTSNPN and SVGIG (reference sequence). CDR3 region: CAWRLRDYTQYF. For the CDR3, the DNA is TGTGCCTGGAGATTGAGGGATTATACGCAGTATTTT.

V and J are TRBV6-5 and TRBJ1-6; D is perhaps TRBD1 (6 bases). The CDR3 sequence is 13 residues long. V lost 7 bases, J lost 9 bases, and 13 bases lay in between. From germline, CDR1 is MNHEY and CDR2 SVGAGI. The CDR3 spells CASKGGGLSPLHF. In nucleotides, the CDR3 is TGTGCCAGCAAAGGGGGGGGTCTTTCACCCCTCCACTTT.

This CDR3 reads CASSRTSGGPGVQETQYF. CDR3 coding DNA: TGTGCCAGCAGCAGGACTAGCGGGGGGCCCGGGGTCCAAGAGACCCAGTACTTC. The chain couples TRBV5-4 to TRBJ2-5; TRBD2 matches 14 bases. The V segment lost 4 bases and the J segment 1 base; nucleotides outside the gene matches: 9. This CDR3 region has 18 residues. Looked up from germline, CDR1 is SGHNT and CDR2 is YYREEE (reference sequence). Full variable domain (outside the CDR3, taken from reference TRBV5-4 and TRBJ2-5): ETGVTQSPTHLIKTRGQQVTLRCSSQSGHNTVSWYQQALGQGPQFIFQYYREEENGRGNFPPRFSGLQFPNYSSELNVNALELDDSALYLCASSRTSGGPGVQETQYFGPGTRLLVL.

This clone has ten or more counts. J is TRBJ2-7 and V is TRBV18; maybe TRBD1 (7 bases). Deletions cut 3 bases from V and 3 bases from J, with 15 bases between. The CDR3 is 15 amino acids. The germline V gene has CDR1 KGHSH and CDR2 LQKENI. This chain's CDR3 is CASSPAGQWVYEQYF. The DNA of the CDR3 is TGTGCCAGCTCACCGGCGGGACAGTGGGTCTACGAGCAGTACTTC. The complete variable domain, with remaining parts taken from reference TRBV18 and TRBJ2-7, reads NAGVMQNPRHLVRRRGQEARLRCSPMKGHSHVYWYRQLPEEGLKFMVYLQKENIIDESGMPKERFSAEFPKEGPSILRIQQVVRGDSAAYFCASSPAGQWVYEQYFGPGTRLTVT.

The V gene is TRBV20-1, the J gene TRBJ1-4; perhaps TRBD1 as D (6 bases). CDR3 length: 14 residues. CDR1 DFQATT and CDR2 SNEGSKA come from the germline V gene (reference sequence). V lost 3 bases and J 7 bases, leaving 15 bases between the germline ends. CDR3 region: CSASEGGGGEKLFF. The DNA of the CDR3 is TGCAGTGCTAGTGAGGGTGGGGGCGGTGAAAAACTGTTTTTT.

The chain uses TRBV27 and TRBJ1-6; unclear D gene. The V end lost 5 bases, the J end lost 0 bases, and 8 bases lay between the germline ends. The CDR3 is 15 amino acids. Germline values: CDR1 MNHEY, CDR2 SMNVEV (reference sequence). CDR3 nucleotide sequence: TGTGCCAGCAGTCTGGGGAGCTCCTATAATTCACCCCTCCACTTT. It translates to CASSLGSSYNSPLHF.

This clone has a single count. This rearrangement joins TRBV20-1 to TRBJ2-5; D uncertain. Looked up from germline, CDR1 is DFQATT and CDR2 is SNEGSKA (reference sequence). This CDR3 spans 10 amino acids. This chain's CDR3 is CTPGQETQYF. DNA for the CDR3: TGCACCCCAGGCCAAGAGACCCAGTACTTC.

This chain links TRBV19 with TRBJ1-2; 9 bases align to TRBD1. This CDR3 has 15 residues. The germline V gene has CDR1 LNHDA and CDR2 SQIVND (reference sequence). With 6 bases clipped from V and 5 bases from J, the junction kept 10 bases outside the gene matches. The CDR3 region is CASSKQGAGDYGYTF. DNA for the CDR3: TGTGCCAGTAGCAAACAGGGGGCTGGAGATTATGGCTACACCTTC.

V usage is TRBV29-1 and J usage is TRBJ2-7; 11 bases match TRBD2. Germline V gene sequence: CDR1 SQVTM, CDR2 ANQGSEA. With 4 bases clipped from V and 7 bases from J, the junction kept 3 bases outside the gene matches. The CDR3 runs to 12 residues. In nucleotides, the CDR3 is TGCAGCGTTGGACTAGCGGGGTTTGAGCAGTACTTC. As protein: CSVGLAGFEQYF.

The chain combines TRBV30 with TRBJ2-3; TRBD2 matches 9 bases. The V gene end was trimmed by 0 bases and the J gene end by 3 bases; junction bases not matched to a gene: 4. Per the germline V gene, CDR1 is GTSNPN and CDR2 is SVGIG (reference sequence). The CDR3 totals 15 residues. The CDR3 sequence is CAWSVASGITDTQYF. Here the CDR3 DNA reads TGTGCCTGGAGTGTTGCTAGCGGGATTACAGATACGCAGTATTTT.

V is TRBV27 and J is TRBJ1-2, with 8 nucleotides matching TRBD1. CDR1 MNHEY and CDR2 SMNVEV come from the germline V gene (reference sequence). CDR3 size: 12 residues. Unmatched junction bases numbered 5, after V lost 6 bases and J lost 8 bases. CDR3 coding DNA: TGTGCCAGCAGGGACAGGGTATGGGGCTACACCTTC. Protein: CASRDRVWGYTF.

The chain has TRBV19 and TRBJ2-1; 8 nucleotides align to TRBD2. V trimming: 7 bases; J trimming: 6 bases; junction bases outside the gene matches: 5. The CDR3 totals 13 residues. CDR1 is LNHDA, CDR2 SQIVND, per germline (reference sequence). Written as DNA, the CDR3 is TGTGCCAGTACACCGGGACTAGTCAATGAGCAGTTCTTC. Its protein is CASTPGLVNEQFF.